This TCR beta chain was profiled in a study of CD8+ T cells in alopecia areata. The overall study: Treated patients were given oral tofacitinib, which was dosed at 5 to 10 mg twice daily.

Germline lookup yields CDR1 LGHNA and CDR2 YSLEER. CDR3 size: 15 residues. V dropped 0 bases and J dropped 0 bases, with 7 bases sitting between them. Once RNA had been extracted, it was reverse transcribed into cDNA to act as the sequencing template. The protocol was immunoSEQ multiplex PCR, while the TCRdb copy is restricted to in-frame clones and leaves out a portion. The table records 150,000 to 200,000 clones, 60% of them present only once. This clone has just one count. Its antigen remains unknown. Study results and caveats: The study found tofacitinib significantly decreased scalp clonality and expanded CD8+ clones among the top 100. Whether baseline CD8+ expansion is linked to response remains uncertain, given a single nonresponder. Sequencing of scalp samples also includes resident alphabeta T cells from normal skin.

Treatment reported: oral pan-JAK inhibitor, 5-10 mg twice daily. This sequence was found in a human donor with alopecia areata. V usage is TRBV4-3 and J usage is TRBJ2-3; D gene ambiguous. Sequences were derived from CD4+ T cells sorted from blood, sampled at week 24, from a patient treated with tofacitinib. CDR3 in DNA: TGCGCCAGCAGCCAAGATAGGACGAGCACAGATACGCAGTATTTT. Translated: CASSQDRTSTDTQYF.